These 14 T cell receptor beta chains share one sample of origin, sequenced in a study of blood T cell repertoires in COVID-19. Sequenced by immunoSEQ multiplex PCR; TCRdb stores in-frame clones only, minus some. The table includes approximately 270,000 clones, roughly 86% detected once. Sequencing used peripheral blood. The source is a man in his forties or fifties with active or convalescent COVID-19.

The V and J genes are TRBV27 and TRBJ2-7; possibly TRBD2 for D (5 bases). The V end was cut by 8 bases, the J end by 0 bases, with 17 bases between. This CDR3 comprises 15 residues. CDR1 is MNHEY and CDR2 is SMNVEV in the germline V gene (reference sequence). Here the CDR3 DNA reads TGTGCCAGCGGGCCCACGGGGATTAGCTCCTACGAGCAGTACTTC. Amino acid sequence: CASGPTGISSYEQYF.

The chain joins TRBV4-1 to TRBJ1-5; maybe TRBD1 (5 bases). V gave up 1 base and J gave up 2 bases, with 12 bases separating them. The CDR3 is made up of 16 amino acids. The germline V gene encodes CDR1 MGHRA and CDR2 YSYEKL. The CDR3 is CASSQVWGQGNQPQHF. The CDR3, as DNA: TGCGCCAGCAGCCAAGTGTGGGGCCAGGGCAATCAGCCCCAGCATTTT.

As concerns this clone: The germline gene is not matched at one end of the junction; a read error may be the cause. The chain couples TRBV29-1 to TRBJ2-7; a weak D match, TRBD1 (6 bases). The CDR3 is 11 amino acids. Looked up from germline, CDR1 is SQVTM and CDR2 is ANQGSEA. DNA for the CDR3: TGTGCGGCAGGGGCAACCTACGAGCAGTACTTC. Translation gives CAAGATYEQYF.

The chain is built from TRBV13 and TRBJ1-5; D gene uncertain. The CDR3 has 13 amino acids. Germline CDR1 is PRHDT and CDR2 is FYEKMQ (reference sequence). Deletions cut 2 bases from V and 2 bases from J, with 4 bases between. CDR3 sequence reads: CASSLSGNQPQHF. In nucleotides, the CDR3 is TGTGCCAGCAGCTTATCTGGCAATCAGCCCCAGCATTTT.

The chain recombines TRBV5-1 with TRBJ1-1, with D perhaps matching TRBD1 (5 bases). V lost 3 bases and J 5 bases, leaving 11 bases between the germline ends. The CDR3 runs to 13 residues. Germline V CDR1 and CDR2: SGHRS, YFSETQ. The chain's CDR3 is CASSWGMGTEAFF. In DNA form, the CDR3 reads TGCGCCAGCAGCTGGGGCATGGGAACTGAAGCTTTCTTT. Supplemented by reference TRBV5-1 and TRBJ1-1, the full variable domain reads KAGVTQTPRYLIKTRGQQVTLSCSPISGHRSVSWYQQTPGQGLQFLFEYFSETQRNKGNFPGRFSGRQFSNSRSEMNVSTLELGDSALYLCASSWGMGTEAFFGQGTRLTVV.

J is TRBJ2-1 and V is TRBV24-1; TRBD2 agrees at 7 bases. The CDR3 extends over 15 amino acids. From germline, CDR1 is KGHDR and CDR2 SFDVKD. The trim removed 9 bases at V and 1 base at J, leaving 8 bases unmatched. Written as DNA, the CDR3 is TGTGCCACCCGCGGCGGCGGGGGTTCCTACAATGAGCAGTTCTTC. Its protein is CATRGGGGSYNEQFF.

The chain combines TRBV9 with TRBJ2-7, with TRBD2 matching 11 bases. CDR1 is SGDLS and CDR2 is YYNGEE in the germline V gene. V shed 0 bases and J 6 bases; nucleotides not matched to a gene: 5. This CDR3 spans 15 amino acids. CDR3 in DNA: TGTGCCAGCAGCGTAGCCGGGACTAGCGGATCCGAGCAGTACTTC. Amino acids: CASSVAGTSGSEQYF. Using reference TRBV9 and TRBJ2-7 for the parts outside the CDR3, the full variable domain is DSGVTQTPKHLITATGQRVTLRCSPRSGDLSVYWYQQSLDQGLQFLIQYYNGEERAKGNILERFSAQQFPDLHSELNLSSLELGDSALYFCASSVAGTSGSEQYFGPGTRLTVT.

The V and J genes are TRBV6-1 and TRBJ1-6; D not certain. V was cut by 3 bases and J by 3 bases, with 6 bases left in between. The CDR3 is made up of 14 amino acids. Per germline, CDR1 MNHNS and CDR2 SASEGT. Here the CDR3 DNA reads TGTGCCAGCAGTGACAGTGGCTATAATTCACCCCTCCACTTT. Amino acids: CASSDSGYNSPLHF.

A few counts support this clone. The DNA for the CDR3 is TGCGCCAGCAGCTTGGACAGGGTTGGTGATGGCTACACCTTC. Translated, it gives CASSLDRVGDGYTF. V is TRBV5-1 and J is TRBJ1-2; tentatively, D is TRBD1 (6 bases). CDR3 size: 14 residues. V was pared by 0 bases and J by 6 bases, with 12 bases between. Looked up from germline, CDR1 is SGHRS and CDR2 is YFSETQ.

This clone has just one count. The CDR3 is CASGFYPGQEKSGNTIYF. The DNA for the CDR3 is TGTGCTAGTGGTTTCTACCCGGGACAGGAGAAATCTGGAAACACCATATATTTT. This chain uses TRBV12-5 with TRBJ1-3; 8 positions match TRBD1. In germline, CDR1 is LGHNT, CDR2 FRNRAP. Trimming cost V 3 bases and J 1 base; bases outside gene matches: 11. CDR3 length equals 18 residues.

The chain combines TRBV6-5 with TRBJ1-5; 11 bases fit TRBD1. Trimming cost V 6 bases and J 6 bases; bases outside gene matches: 7. This CDR3 contains 15 residues. Germline-derived CDR1 and CDR2 are MNHEY and SVGAGI. CDR3 DNA: TGTGCCAGCAGCCCGGGACAGGGGGTTATTCAGCCCCAGCATTTT. Amino acids: CASSPGQGVIQPQHF.

This chain connects TRBV6-5 to TRBJ1-5, with 9 bases fitting TRBD1. After removal of 6 bases from V and 6 bases from J, the junction contained 9 bases not matched to a gene. The CDR3 covers 15 residues. Germline CDR1 is MNHEY and CDR2 is SVGAGI. CDR3 sequence reads: CASRGGQGAVQPQHF. The DNA for the CDR3 is TGTGCCAGCAGGGGGGGACAGGGCGCGGTTCAGCCCCAGCATTTT.

This sequence joins TRBV5-4 and TRBJ2-1; the match to TRBD2 covers 8 bases. The CDR3 sequence is 15 residues long. Germline V gives CDR1 SGHNT, CDR2 YYREEE (reference sequence). The V segment lost 0 bases and the J segment 4 bases; nucleotides outside the gene matches: 3. The CDR3 here is CASSLEAGVYNEQFF. The CDR3 nucleotides read TGTGCCAGCAGCTTGGAAGCGGGAGTATACAATGAGCAGTTCTTC.

The rearrangement uses TRBV9 and TRBJ2-5; 7 nucleotides agree with TRBD2. Germline values: CDR1 SGDLS, CDR2 YYNGEE. The CDR3 runs 14 residues. The junction had 8 bases not matched to a gene; V was cut back by 5 bases and J by 4 bases. CDR3 nucleotide sequence: TGTGCCAGCAGTTTCGGCGGGAGTTCAGAGACCCAGTACTTC. It is translated as CASSFGGSSETQYF.